This entry lists 9 T cell receptor beta chains sequenced from one sample in a study of regulatory T cells in long-lasting Graves disease. Time point described: persistent/refractory GD, antithyroid drugs over 5 years with positive TRAb. Generation of the TCR library employed RNA extracted from PBMCs. Through Arm-PCR of CDR3 regions and iRepertoire HTBI primers, TCR beta libraries were built. TCRdb analysed the multiplex PCR reads with MiXCR anew, one entry per CDR3 protein. This sample yields about 290,000 distinct CDR3 sequences, of which approximately 20% are seen a single time; more than 50% belongs to the top ten. The sequencing here drew on peripheral blood mononuclear cells (PBMCs), taken when the disease was refractory, from a patient treated with antithyroid drugs. Receptors were obtained from a female donor with Graves disease.

The V and J genes are TRBV20-1 and TRBJ2-5; D is possibly TRBD1 (6 bases). The length of the CDR3 is 11 residues. V lost 7 bases and J lost 4, with 10 bases in between. CDR1 and CDR2 from the germline V gene are DFQATT and SNEGSKA (reference sequence). The CDR3 loop is CSELRGETQYF. In DNA, the CDR3 is TGCAGTGAGCTCAGGGGAGAGACCCAGTACTTC.

This clonotype appeared a few times. The chain is built from TRBV7-9 and TRBJ2-5; 7 bases fit TRBD1. V lost 6 bases and J lost 1; bases outside the gene matches: 5. The CDR3 length is 14 residues. Germline V lookup: CDR1 SEHNR, CDR2 FQNEAQ (reference sequence). DNA of the CDR3: TGTGCCAGCAGAGTCGGGACAGCCCAAGAGACCCAGTACTTC. It codes for CASRVGTAQETQYF.

V is TRBV29-1 and J is TRBJ2-4, with TRBD2 as a possible D gene (6 bases). The CDR3 spans 12 residues. Germline V gene lookup returns CDR1 SQVTM and CDR2 ANQGSEA. Trimming removed 2 bases at V and 7 bases at J, with 9 bases between. The chain's CDR3 is CSVERGNNIQYF. The CDR3 nucleotides read TGCAGCGTTGAACGGGGGAATAACATTCAGTACTTC. The whole variable domain, remainder taken from reference TRBV29-1 and TRBJ2-4, is SAVISQKPSRDICQRGTSLTIQCQVDSQVTMMFWYRQQPGQSLTLIATANQGSEATYESGFVIDKFPISRPNLTFSTLTVSNMSPEDSSIYLCSVERGNNIQYFGAGTRLSVL.

The rearrangement links TRBV7-9 to TRBJ2-1; D remains unclear. CDR3 length: 14 residues. The germline CDR1 and CDR2 sequences are SEHNR and FQNEAQ (reference sequence). The V and J ends lost 6 bases and 2 bases respectively, with 11 bases between them. The CDR3 region has the DNA TGTGCCAGCAGTCGGGCCATGACCTACAATGAGCAGTTCTTC. It codes for CASSRAMTYNEQFF.

The chain recombines TRBV7-9 with TRBJ1-5; D might be TRBD1 (6 bases). Trimming took 2 bases from V and 3 from J, leaving 14 bases between them. The CDR3 contains 16 residues. Germline-derived CDR1 and CDR2 are SEHNR and FQNEAQ (reference sequence). Here the CDR3 reads CASSLFEGGLNQPQHF. In DNA form, the CDR3 reads TGTGCCAGCAGCTTATTTGAGGGGGGGCTCAATCAGCCCCAGCATTTT.

This clonotype came up a few times. The chain couples TRBV18 to TRBJ1-1, with unresolved D. CDR1 and CDR2 from the germline V gene are KGHSH and LQKENI. The CDR3 is 13 amino acids. V lost 3 bases and J lost 5, with 10 bases in between. CDR3 in amino acids: CASSPDPRTEAFF. DNA of the CDR3: TGTGCCAGCTCACCTGACCCGAGGACTGAAGCTTTCTTT.

The sample holds a few counts of this clonotype. The rearrangement joins TRBV18 to TRBJ1-2, with TRBD1 as a possible D gene (6 bases). V lost 3 bases and J lost 7, with 24 bases in between. The CDR3 sequence is 17 residues long. Germline lookup yields CDR1 KGHSH and CDR2 LQKENI. In DNA, the CDR3 is TGTGCCAGCTCACCCTCCGACGAGGGGGTGGTTTCTTTTGGCTACACCTTC. Amino acids: CASSPSDEGVVSFGYTF.

This clonotype was detected a few times. The rearrangement joins TRBV9 to TRBJ1-5; D is unresolved. Germline assignment: CDR1 SGDLS and CDR2 YYNGEE. With 0 bases removed from V and 6 bases from J, the gap between germline ends came to 7 bases. The CDR3 extends over 13 amino acids. CDR3 bases: TGTGCCAGCAGCGTAGGCGAGGGTCAGCCCCAGCATTTT. Its protein product is CASSVGEGQPQHF. Together with reference TRBV9 and TRBJ1-5, the CDR3 gives the full variable domain: DSGVTQTPKHLITATGQRVTLRCSPRSGDLSVYWYQQSLDQGLQFLIQYYNGEERAKGNILERFSAQQFPDLHSELNLSSLELGDSALYFCASSVGEGQPQHFGDGTRLSIL.

In this sample, this clonotype turned up a few times. The V call is TRBV5-1, the J call TRBJ2-7; possibly TRBD2 for D (6 bases). This CDR3 contains 14 residues. Per the germline V gene, CDR1 is SGHRS and CDR2 is YFSETQ. Trimming removed 4 bases at V and 5 bases at J, with 16 bases between. The CDR3 is CASSPRDGGDEQYF. CDR3 coding DNA: TGCGCCAGCAGCCCCAGGGACGGAGGGGACGAGCAGTACTTC. The full variable domain, completed using reference TRBV5-1 and TRBJ2-7, is KAGVTQTPRYLIKTRGQQVTLSCSPISGHRSVSWYQQTPGQGLQFLFEYFSETQRNKGNFPGRFSGRQFSNSRSEMNVSTLELGDSALYLCASSPRDGGDEQYFGPGTRLTVT.